Sequencing of this TCR beta chain was carried out in a study of T cell clones after liver transplantation. Study in general: Graft-donor-reactive sequences were compared with third-party-reactive TCRbeta sequences from pre-transplant mixed lymphocyte reactions.

Trimming removed 6 bases at V and 6 bases at J, with 19 bases between. The CDR3 sequence is 15 residues long. Germline CDR1 MDHEN, CDR2 SYDVKM. Regarding this clone: Antigen unknown.

Using immunoSEQ multiplex PCR, the repertoire was profiled, and TCRdb retains in-frame clones only, with some absent. Of roughly 80,000 clones in the sample, about 82% were seen once. General study results and limits: Conclusions were preliminary, with small, heterogeneous patient groups. Graft donor-reactive T cells may have migrated into the graft rather than being deleted.

The receptor's source is a human patient who received a liver transplant. Some T cells may be the graft donor's. The input for sequencing was CD4+ T cells from blood, taken around 45 months after liver transplant. The chain links TRBV28 to TRBJ2-3; D may be TRBD1 or TRBD2 (5 bases each). The CDR3 sequence: CASRDPRAGSDTQYF. CDR3 DNA: TGTGCCAGCAGGGATCCCCGGGCAGGGAGTGATACGCAGTATTTT.